The 5 T cell receptor beta chains below were found in one sample sequenced in a study of identifying expanded T cells in peripheral blood. Measured with immunoSEQ multiplex PCR; TCRdb has only the in-frame clones, and not every one. The sample records about 90,000 clones, 88% being singletons. Sequenced: blood. Receptor source: a person aged 18 to 75 in good health.

The chain couples TRBV7-3 to TRBJ1-5; no reliable D call. This CDR3 contains 17 residues. Germline V gene lookup returns CDR1 SGHTA and CDR2 FQGTGA. The ends were cut back, 6 bases at V and 0 bases at J, with 18 bases in the middle. CDR3 residues: CASRPKAARSSNQPQHF. In DNA form, the CDR3 reads TGTGCCAGCAGGCCAAAGGCGGCCCGCAGTAGCAATCAGCCCCAGCATTTT.

This chain joins TRBV27 and TRBJ1-5; unclear D gene. The CDR3 length is 13 residues. The V and J ends lost 1 base and 2 bases respectively, with 3 bases between them. The germline V gene encodes CDR1 MNHEY and CDR2 SMNVEV (reference sequence). CDR3 DNA: TGTGCCAGCAGTTTATTCGGCAATCAGCCCCAGCATTTT. Translated: CASSLFGNQPQHF.

This rearrangement joins TRBV19 to TRBJ1-5, with D possibly TRBD1 on 6 matching bases. Trimming took off 9 bases at V and 2 bases at J, with 14 bases between the two ends. The CDR3 has 14 residues. CDR1 and CDR2 (germline): LNHDA, SQIVND (reference sequence). CDR3 sequence: CASSLGAGNQPQHF. DNA of the CDR3: TGTGCCAGCTCCCTGGGGGCAGGCAATCAGCCCCAGCATTTT.

Notes on this clone: The sample carries other DNA sequences with the same CDR3. The chain joins TRBV6-5 to TRBJ1-5; D gene ambiguous. Germline V CDR1 and CDR2: MNHEY, SVGAGI. V lost 3 bases to trimming and J lost 2 bases, with 8 bases between them. The CDR3 is 14 amino acids. CDR3 protein: CASSYGRGNQPQHF. CDR3 DNA: TGTGCCAGCAGTTATGGGAGGGGCAATCAGCCCCAGCATTTT.

This chain connects TRBV6-6 to TRBJ1-2; 10 nucleotides agree with TRBD1. Germline values: CDR1 MNHNY, CDR2 SVGAGI (reference sequence). J was trimmed by 7 bases and V by 5 bases; bases with no gene match: 10. CDR3 size: 15 residues. CDR3 loop: CASSPRDRGFGGYTF. CDR3 nucleotides: TGTGCCAGCAGTCCCAGGGACAGGGGATTCGGTGGCTACACCTTC.